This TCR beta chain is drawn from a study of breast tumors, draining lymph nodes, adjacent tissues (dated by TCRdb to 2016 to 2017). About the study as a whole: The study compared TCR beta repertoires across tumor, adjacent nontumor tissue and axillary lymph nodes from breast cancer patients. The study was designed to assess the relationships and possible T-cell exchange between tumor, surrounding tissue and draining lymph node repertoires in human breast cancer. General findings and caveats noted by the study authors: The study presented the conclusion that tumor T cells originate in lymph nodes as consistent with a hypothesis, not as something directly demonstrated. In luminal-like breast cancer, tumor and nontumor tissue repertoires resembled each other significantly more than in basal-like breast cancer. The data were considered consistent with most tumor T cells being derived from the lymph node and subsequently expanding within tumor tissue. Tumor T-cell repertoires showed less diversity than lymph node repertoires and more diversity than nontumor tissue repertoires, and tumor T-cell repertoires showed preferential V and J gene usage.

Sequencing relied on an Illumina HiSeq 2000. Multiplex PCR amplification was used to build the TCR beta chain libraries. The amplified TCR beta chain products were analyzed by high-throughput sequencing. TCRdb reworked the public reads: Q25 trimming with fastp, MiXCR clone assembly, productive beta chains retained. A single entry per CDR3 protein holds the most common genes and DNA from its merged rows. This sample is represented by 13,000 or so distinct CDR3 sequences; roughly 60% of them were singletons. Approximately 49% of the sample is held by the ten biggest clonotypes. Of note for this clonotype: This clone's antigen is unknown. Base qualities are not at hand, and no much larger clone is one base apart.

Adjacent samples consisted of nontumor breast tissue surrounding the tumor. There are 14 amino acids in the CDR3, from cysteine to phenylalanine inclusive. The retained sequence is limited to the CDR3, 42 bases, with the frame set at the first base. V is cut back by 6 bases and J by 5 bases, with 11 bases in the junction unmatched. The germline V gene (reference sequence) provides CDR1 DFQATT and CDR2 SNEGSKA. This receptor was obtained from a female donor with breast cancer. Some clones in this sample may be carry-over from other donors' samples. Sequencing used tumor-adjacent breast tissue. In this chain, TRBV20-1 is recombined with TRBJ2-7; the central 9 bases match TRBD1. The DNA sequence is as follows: TGCAGTGCGATTGGGACAGGGAAAGGCCACGAGCAGTACTTC. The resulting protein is CSAIGTGKGHEQYF.